This T cell receptor (beta chain) appears in the sequencing data of a study of beta chain features in type 1 diabetes. Across the study: Sorted cells examined across all samples numbered 95 million to 120 million. Overall study findings and caveats: Whether HLA type influences TCRB rearrangement remained unresolved here. The study found that naive, central memory and Treg TCRB repertoires appeared more similar in patients than in healthy donors.

The authors reverse transcribed all of the isolated RNA, so sequencing captured expressed TCRB transcripts. Libraries were prepared by immunoSEQ multiplex PCR; TCRdb keeps only in-frame clonotypes and omits some of them. Found here are about 410,000 clones, approximately 13% of them singletons; the top ten hold around 0.035%. To note about this clone: Its cognate antigen is unknown.

CD4+ naive, central memory, regulatory and stem cell-like memory cells were sorted via CD45RO/CCR7/CD25/CD127/CD95/CD27. Sequencing used naive CD4+ T cells from blood. The TCR was taken from a man aged 25-40 years in good health.

Written as DNA, the CDR3 is TGCAGCGTGGTTTACGTCTACGAGCAGTACTTC. Protein product: CSVVYVYEQYF. This rearrangement joins TRBV29-1 to TRBJ2-7; D uncertain. This CDR3 is 11 amino acids long. Deletions cut 6 bases from V and 3 bases from J, with 9 bases between. CDR1 and CDR2 from the germline V gene are SQVTM and ANQGSEA.